Listed below are T cell receptor beta chains from one sample, sequenced in a study of tumor-infiltrating lymphocytes in primary liver carcinoma. MiXCR, run by TCRdb on the multiplex PCR reads, gives a single entry per CDR3 protein. The table shows 100,000 or so distinct CDR3 sequences, with around 80% occurring only once. The sequenced material came from liver tumor tissue from sampling region 3. These TCRs come from a man in his forties with primary liver carcinoma and hepatitis B virus infection. Each CDR3 is given with its conserved first and last residue. Fields, in order: J gene, clone size, D gene, V gene, CDR3 DNA, CDR3 protein. A D gene is named only where the DNA matches it firmly. Some rows have no size entry. The others give once, few or many, or a class for an expanded clone.

>TRBJ1-5|once|.|TRBV6-5
TGTGCCAGCAGTTCGGCACGGGAAGGGGGACAGCCCCAGCATTTT
CASSSAREGGQPQHF
>TRBJ2-7|.|.|TRBV29-1
TGCAGCGTTGGAGATAGGCAGTCCTACGAGCAATACTTC
CSVGDRQSYEQYF
>TRBJ1-6|.|.|TRBV6-1
TGTGCCAGCAGTCTGGGAAGAGGGGGGAATTCACCCTTCCACTTT
CASSLGRGGNSPFHF
>TRBJ2-2|.|.|TRBV5-6
TGTGCCAGCAGCGTACCGGGTCAGGGGAACACCGGGGGGCTGTTTTTT
CASSVPGQGNTGGLFF
>TRBJ1-5|many|.|TRBV25-1
TGTGCCAGCAGTGCTGGGGGCCTAGGGAGCAATCAGCCCCAGCATTTT
CASSAGGLGSNQPQHF
>TRBJ2-5|.|TRBD1|TRBV2
TGTGCCAGCAGTGTGGGCGACAGGGGATTGGCCCAGTACTTC
CASSVGDRGLAQYF
>TRBJ2-6|.|.|TRBV11-2
TGTGCCAGCAGCATGGGGGGAGACAGGAGCATCTCCCTATCTGGGGCCAACGTCCTGACTTTC
CASSMGGDRSISLSGANVLTF
>TRBJ1-1|.|.|TRBV6-1
TGTACCAGCAGTGAGACAACGGTTGAAGCTTTCTTT
CTSSETTVEAFF
>TRBJ2-3|.|.|TRBV28
TGTGCCAGCAGTTTAACGACCGTGGGAATTAGCGCAGATACACAGTATTTT
CASSLTTVGISADTQYF
>TRBJ2-5|.|.|TRBV7-9
TGTGCCAGCAGCTTAGTATCGGCAGTAGAGACCCAGTACTTC
CASSLVSAVETQYF
>TRBJ1-1|.|.|TRBV28
TGTACCAGCAGTTTAGCAACAACAGGGAACACTGAAGTTTTCTTT
CTSSLATTGNTEVFF
>TRBJ2-7|.|.|TRBV11-2
TGTGCCAGCAGCGCGGACAGAGCGGAAGAGCAGTATTTC
CASSADRAEEQYF
>TRBJ2-7|.|TRBD2|TRBV10-2
TGCGCCACTAGCCACACTAGCGTTGAGCAGTACTTC
CATSHTSVEQYF
>TRBJ2-7|many|.|TRBV28
TGTGCCAGCAGTTTAGGGTACAGCTACGAGCAGTACTTC
CASSLGYSYEQYF
>TRBJ2-7|once|.|TRBV4-2
TGTGTCAGCAGCCAAGGAATTAGCTACGAGCAGTACTTC
CVSSQGISYEQYF
>TRBJ2-5|once|.|TRBV12-3/TRBV12-4
TGTACCAGCAGTTTATTTACTCTAGCTGAGGAGACCCAGTACTTC
CTSSLFTLAEETQYF
>TRBJ2-2|.|.|TRBV6-1
TGTGCCAGCAGTAAAACACTACAGGTGAACACCTGGGAGCTGCTTTTT
CASSKTLQVNTWELLF
>TRBJ1-3|.|.|TRBV4-2
TGTGCCAGCAGTCAAGAAGGTTTGATAGGGGGTCGTATTTCCTCTGGAAACACCATATATTTT
CASSQEGLIGGRISSGNTIYF
>TRBJ1-5|.|TRBD1|TRBV5-5
TGTGCCAGCAACTCGGGACAGACAATTAGCAATCAGCCCCAGCATTTT
CASNSGQTISNQPQHF
>TRBJ2-5|many|TRBD1|TRBV5-1
TGCGCCAGCAGCTCCGGGACAGGGTTAGGAGAGACCCAGTACTTC
CASSSGTGLGETQYF
>TRBJ2-3|.|.|TRBV10-3
TGTGCCATGAGTGTAAGACAAAGCCGGGATACGCAGTATTTT
CAMSVRQSRDTQYF
>TRBJ2-1|.|.|TRBV7-8
TGTGCCAACAGCCCAGCCGGCCGCGGGAATAAGCAGTTCTTC
CANSPAGRGNKQFF
>TRBJ1-2|.|.|TRBV29-1
TGCAGTGCTCAGGATGGAGGCTACATCTTC
CSAQDGGYIF
>TRBJ1-4|.|.|TRBV12-3/TRBV12-4
TGCGCCATCAGTTTATCAGGGGTCGAAAAACTGTTTTTT
CAISLSGVEKLFF